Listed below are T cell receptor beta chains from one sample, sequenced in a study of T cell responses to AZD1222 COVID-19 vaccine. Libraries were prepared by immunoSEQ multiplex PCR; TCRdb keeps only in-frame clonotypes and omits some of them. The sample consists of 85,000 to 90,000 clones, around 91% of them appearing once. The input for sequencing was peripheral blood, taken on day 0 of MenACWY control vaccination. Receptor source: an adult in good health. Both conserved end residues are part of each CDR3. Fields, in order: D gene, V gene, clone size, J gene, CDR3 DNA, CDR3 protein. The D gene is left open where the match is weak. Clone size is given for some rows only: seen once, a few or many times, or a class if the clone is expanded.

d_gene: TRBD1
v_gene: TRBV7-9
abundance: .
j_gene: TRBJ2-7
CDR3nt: TGTGCCAGCAGCTCGGGGACAGGGGCCTCCTACGAGCAGTACTTC
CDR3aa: CASSSGTGASYEQYF

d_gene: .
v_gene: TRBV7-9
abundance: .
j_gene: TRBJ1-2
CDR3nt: TGTGCCAGCAGCTTGGACATGAACAACTATGGCTACACCTTC
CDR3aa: CASSLDMNNYGYTF

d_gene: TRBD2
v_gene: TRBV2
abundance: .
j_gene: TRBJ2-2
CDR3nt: TGTGCCAGCAGCGCTGATGCGGGGGCGAACACCGGGGAGCTGTTTTTT
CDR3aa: CASSADAGANTGELFF

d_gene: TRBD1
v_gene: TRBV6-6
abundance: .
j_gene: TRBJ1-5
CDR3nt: TGTGCCAGCAGTTCAGGGGGCATGGAGCCCCAGCATTTT
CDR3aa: CASSSGGMEPQHF

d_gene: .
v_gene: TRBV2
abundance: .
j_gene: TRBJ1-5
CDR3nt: TGTGCCAGCAGTGATGTTGGTAGTGGACGGAGCAATCAGCCCCAGCATTTT
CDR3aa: CASSDVGSGRSNQPQHF

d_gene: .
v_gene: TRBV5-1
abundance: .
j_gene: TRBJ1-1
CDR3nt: TGCGCCAGCGCTAAGGTGGGGGACACTGAAGCTTTCTTT
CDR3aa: CASAKVGDTEAFF

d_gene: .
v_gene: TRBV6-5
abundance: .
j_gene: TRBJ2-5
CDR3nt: TGTGCCAGCAGGGGTCTCGAGACCCAGTACTTC
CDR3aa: CASRGLETQYF

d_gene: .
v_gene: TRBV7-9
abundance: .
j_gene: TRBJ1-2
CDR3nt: TGTGCCAGCAGCTTAGCAGGGCAGCCCTATGGCTACACCTTC
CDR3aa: CASSLAGQPYGYTF

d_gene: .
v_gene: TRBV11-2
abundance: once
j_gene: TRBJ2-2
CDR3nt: TGTGCCAGCAGCTTGGGGAGCGGGCCCACCGGGGAGCTGTTTTTT
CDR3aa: CASSLGSGPTGELFF

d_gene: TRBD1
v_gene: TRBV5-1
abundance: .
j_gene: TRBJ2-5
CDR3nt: TGCGCCAGTGGTCAGGGACAGGGTGGTGCAGAGACCCAGTACTTC
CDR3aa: CASGQGQGGAETQYF

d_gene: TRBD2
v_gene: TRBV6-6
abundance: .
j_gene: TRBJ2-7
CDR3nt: TGTGCCAGCAGTTATCCGCACGGGAGGGTAGGCGAGCAGTACTTC
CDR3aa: CASSYPHGRVGEQYF

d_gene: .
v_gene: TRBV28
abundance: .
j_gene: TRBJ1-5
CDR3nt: TGTGCCATAGGCGGGGTGGATCAGCCCCAGCATTTT
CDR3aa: CAIGGVDQPQHF

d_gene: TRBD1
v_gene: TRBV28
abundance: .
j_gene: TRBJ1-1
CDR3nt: TGTGCCAGCAGTTTGGACAGGTGGGGGATGAACACTGAAGCTTTCTTT
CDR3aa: CASSLDRWGMNTEAFF

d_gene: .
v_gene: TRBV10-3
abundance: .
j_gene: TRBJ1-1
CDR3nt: TGTGCCATCAGGGAACAGGGTACATCGAACACTGAAGCTTTCTTT
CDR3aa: CAIREQGTSNTEAFF

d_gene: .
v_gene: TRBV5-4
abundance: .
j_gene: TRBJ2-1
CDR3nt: TGTGCCAGCAGCCGGGAAATTATCGCCGAAGCCTCGCTGTTCTTC
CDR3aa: CASSREIIAEASLFF

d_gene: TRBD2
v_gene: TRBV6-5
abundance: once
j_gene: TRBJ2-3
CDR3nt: TGTGCCAGCAGTATGACTAGCGGGAGCTCAGATACGCAGTATTTT
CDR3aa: CASSMTSGSSDTQYF

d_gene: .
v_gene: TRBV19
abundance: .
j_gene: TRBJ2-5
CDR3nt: TGTGCCAGTAGTATAGTCAGAGGGGAGACCCAGTACTTC
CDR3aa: CASSIVRGETQYF

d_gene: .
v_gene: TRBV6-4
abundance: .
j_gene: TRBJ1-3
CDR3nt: TGTGCCAGCAGTGACTCGATGGGGACGGAAAACACCATATATTTT
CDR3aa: CASSDSMGTENTIYF

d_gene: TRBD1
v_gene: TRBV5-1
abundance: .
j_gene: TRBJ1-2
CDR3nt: TGCGCCAGCAGCAGGGGACAGTTCTATGGCTACACCTTC
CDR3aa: CASSRGQFYGYTF

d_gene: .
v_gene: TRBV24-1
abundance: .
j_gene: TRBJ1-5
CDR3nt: TGTGCCACCAGTGGTGGGTCTAGCAATCAGCCCCAGCATTTT
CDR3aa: CATSGGSSNQPQHF

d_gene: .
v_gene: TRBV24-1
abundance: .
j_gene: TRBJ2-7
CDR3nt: TGTGCCACCAGTGATTCCTCGGGGCACGAGCAGTACTTC
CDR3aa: CATSDSSGHEQYF

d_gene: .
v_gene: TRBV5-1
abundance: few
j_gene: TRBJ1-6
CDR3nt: TGCGCCAGCAGCTTGGCCGGACGGGGTTCACCCCTCCACTTT
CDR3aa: CASSLAGRGSPLHF

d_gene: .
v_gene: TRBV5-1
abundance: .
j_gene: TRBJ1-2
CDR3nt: TGCGCCAGCAGTGAACAGGGAGCTAACTATGGCTACACCTTC
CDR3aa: CASSEQGANYGYTF

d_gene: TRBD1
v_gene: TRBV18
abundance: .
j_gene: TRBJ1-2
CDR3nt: TGTGCCAGCTCGTTGGACAGGGGCGAAAAAAGTAATGGCTACACCTTC
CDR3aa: CASSLDRGEKSNGYTF

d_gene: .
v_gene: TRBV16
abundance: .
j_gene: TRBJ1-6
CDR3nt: TGTGCCAGCAGCCAATCGACGGATAATTCACCCCTCCACTTT
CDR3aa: CASSQSTDNSPLHF

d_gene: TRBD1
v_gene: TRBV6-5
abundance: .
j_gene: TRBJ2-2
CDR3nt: TGTGCCAGCAGCTTGACAGGGCGGAACACCGGGGAGCTGTTTTTT
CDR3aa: CASSLTGRNTGELFF

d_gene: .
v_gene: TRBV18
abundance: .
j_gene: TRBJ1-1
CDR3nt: TGTGCCAGCTCACCAGGGAGTTTTGGACCTACTGAAGCTTTCTTT
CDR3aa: CASSPGSFGPTEAFF